The TCR beta chain under discussion was sequenced for a study of PD-1 blockade in classical Hodgkin lymphoma. Findings and limits, study-wide: Prior to therapy, complete responders displayed diversity much like that of newly diagnosed patients.

There was relapse after autologous stem cell transplantation in every patient, and there was variation in brentuximab vedotin exposure. Sequencing used immunoSEQ multiplex PCR; TCRdb keeps in-frame clones, though not all of them. The sample includes approximately 50,000 clones, just under 75% of them seen just once. A note on this clone: Its antigen is unidentified.

The CDR3 is 15 residues long. V was cut by 3 bases and J by 5 bases, with 16 bases left in between. Germline-derived CDR1 and CDR2 are KGHSH and LQKENI. This clonotype was obtained from a human donor with classical Hodgkin lymphoma. This chain links TRBV18 with TRBJ1-1, with a possible D match to TRBD1 (6 bases). Specimen: peripheral blood mononuclear cells (PBMCs), collected before the second cycle of nivolumab. CDR3 coding DNA: TGTGCCAGCTCACCGGGGGCAGGGGTGGAGACTGAAGCTTTCTTT. Its translation is CASSPGAGVETEAFF.